A single sample is the source of the 13 T cell receptor beta chains below, sequenced in a study of cytomegalovirus exposure and HLA in healthy donors. Only in-frame clones appear in the TCRdb table, and some are missing; sequencing was by immunoSEQ multiplex PCR. The sample yields 50,000 to 65,000 clones, over 85% seen once. The material sequenced was PBMCs. These receptors all stem from a young woman in good health and CMV-seropositive.

J is TRBJ1-1 and V is TRBV2; TRBD1 is a possible D gene (5 bases). Germline V gene sequence: CDR1 SNHLY, CDR2 FYNNEI. This CDR3 has 16 residues. The V gene lost 0 bases and the J gene lost 4 bases, with 15 bases spanning the gap. CDR3 sequence: CASSEARQGVRTEAFF. Written as DNA, the CDR3 is TGTGCCAGCAGTGAAGCGCGTCAAGGGGTTCGCACTGAAGCTTTCTTT.

This clone has only one observation. The J gene is TRBJ2-5, the V gene TRBV7-3; perhaps TRBD2 as D (6 bases). The V gene lost 4 bases and the J gene lost 5 bases, with 14 bases spanning the gap. This CDR3 is 14 amino acids long. Germline lookup yields CDR1 SGHTA and CDR2 FQGTGA. The CDR3 loop is CASSSNGGSETQYF. In DNA, the CDR3 is TGTGCCAGCAGCTCAAACGGGGGTTCGGAGACCCAGTACTTC. Complete variable domain (other parts from reference TRBV7-3 and TRBJ2-5): GAGVSQTPSNKVTEKGKYVELRCDPISGHTALYWYRQSLGQGPEFLIYFQGTGAADDSGLPNDRFFAVRPEGSVSTLKIQRTERGDSAVYLCASSSNGGSETQYFGPGTRLLVL.

This clone appeared a few times. This chain links TRBV6-1 with TRBJ2-3; 8 positions agree with TRBD2. The J segment lost 6 bases and the V segment lost 8 bases, leaving 13 bases of the junction unmatched. The germline CDR1 and CDR2 sequences are MNHNS and SASEGT. The CDR3 extends over 15 amino acids. The CDR3 spells CASPWGGGSGDTQYF. The CDR3 bases are TGTGCCAGCCCCTGGGGCGGGGGGTCTGGGGATACGCAGTATTTT.

The V gene is TRBV7-3, the J gene TRBJ2-3; 13 bases are shared with TRBD2. Trimming at V came to 5 bases and at J to 0 bases, leaving 20 bases not matched to a gene. Germline V gene sequence: CDR1 SGHTA, CDR2 FQGTGA. The CDR3 is made up of 22 amino acids. CDR3 sequence (DNA): TGTGCCAGCAGCCATAAAGGCCTCCACTTGACTAGCGGGGGGTCTAGCACAGATACGCAGTATTTT. Encoded protein: CASSHKGLHLTSGGSSTDTQYF.

This clone was seen only a few times. The rearrangement joins TRBV4-1 to TRBJ2-7; D remains ambiguous. CDR3 length: 15 amino acids. The germline CDR1 and CDR2 sequences are MGHRA and YSYEKL. The V end lost 0 bases, the J end lost 2 bases, and 11 bases lay between the germline ends. The CDR3 reads CASSQDLGVPYEQYF. For the CDR3, the DNA is TGCGCCAGCAGCCAAGATCTTGGAGTTCCCTACGAGCAGTACTTC.

V gene TRBV28 combines with J gene TRBJ1-3; TRBD1 matches 7 bases. The CDR3 extends over 14 amino acids. The germline gives CDR1 MDHEN, CDR2 SYDVKM. The V gene end was trimmed by 4 bases and the J gene end by 3 bases; junction bases not matched to a gene: 3. CDR3 nucleotides: TGTGCCAGCAGTTCGACAGGGTTTGGAAACACCATATATTTT. Translated, it gives CASSSTGFGNTIYF.

V is TRBV4-3 and J is TRBJ1-3; possibly TRBD1 for D (5 bases). CDR1 and CDR2 from the germline V gene are LGHNA and YSLEER. Deletions cut 2 bases from V and 4 bases from J, with 12 bases between. This CDR3 has 15 residues. The CDR3 is CASSQFRGDGNTIYF. In nucleotides, the CDR3 is TGCGCCAGCAGCCAATTCCGCGGGGACGGAAACACCATATATTTT.

This chain uses TRBV5-4 with TRBJ1-4; D possibly corresponds to TRBD1 (5 bases). The CDR3 loop spans 14 amino acids. V was pared by 4 bases and J by 7 bases, with 14 bases between. CDR1 is SGHNT, CDR2 YYREEE, per germline (reference sequence). CDR3 DNA sequence: TGTGCCAGCAGCATGGGGGGAGTAGGTGAAAAACTGTTTTTT. Amino acids: CASSMGGVGEKLFF.

CDR3: CASSFGFSGQETQYF. In DNA form, the CDR3 reads TGTGCCAGCAGCTTTGGTTTTAGCGGACAAGAGACCCAGTACTTC. V and J are TRBV11-2 and TRBJ2-5, with a weak D call TRBD2 (6 bases). Germline CDR1 SGHAT, CDR2 FQNNGV. Trimming shortened V by 3 bases and J by 2 bases, and 13 bases separated the two germline ends. The CDR3 is made up of 15 amino acids.

There are many counts of this clone. The V gene is TRBV2, the J gene TRBJ2-1; possibly TRBD1 for D (5 bases). The CDR3 has 14 residues. Germline loops: CDR1 SNHLY, CDR2 FYNNEI. V dropped 4 bases and J dropped 8 bases, with 15 bases sitting between them. CDR3 residues: CASSAFGQIDEQFF. In DNA, the CDR3 is TGTGCCAGCAGTGCTTTTGGACAAATTGATGAGCAGTTCTTC. The full variable domain, rest sourced from reference TRBV2 and TRBJ2-1, is EPEVTQTPSHQVTQMGQEVILRCVPISNHLYFYWYRQILGQKVEFLVSFYNNEISEKSEIFDDQFSVERPDGSNFTLKIRSTKLEDSAMYFCASSAFGQIDEQFFGPGTRLTVL.

The chain has TRBV6-4 and TRBJ2-1; 8 bases fit TRBD2. Germline V lookup: CDR1 MRHNA, CDR2 SNTAGT. Unmatched junction bases numbered 1, after V lost 2 bases and J lost 4 bases. The CDR3 contains 14 residues. The CDR3 region has the DNA TGTGCCAGCAGTGACGGCGGGGGGTACAATGAGCAGTTCTTC. Its translation is CASSDGGGYNEQFF.

V usage is TRBV5-1 and J usage is TRBJ1-2; tentatively, D is TRBD1 (6 bases). Trimming pared 0 bases from V and 6 bases from J, leaving 12 bases between. Germline loops: CDR1 SGHRS, CDR2 YFSETQ. The CDR3 totals 14 residues. The CDR3 protein is CASSLGRGSDGYTF. CDR3 nucleotide sequence: TGCGCCAGCAGCTTGGGCAGGGGCTCGGATGGCTACACCTTC.

The chain joins TRBV5-5 to TRBJ2-2; D is unresolved. V lost 0 bases and J 3 bases, leaving 6 bases between the germline ends. The CDR3 sequence is 14 residues long. Per germline, CDR1 SGHKS and CDR2 YYEKEE (reference sequence). CDR3 sequence: CASSLVEYTGELFF. CDR3 DNA: TGTGCCAGCAGCTTGGTAGAGTACACCGGGGAGCTGTTTTTT.